The text below deals with one T cell receptor (beta chain). Its target is unknown. These data belong to a study of shared clonotypes between healthy human individuals. General study results and limits: Clonotype sharing among donors, it was expected, would be affected by sequencing depth. Clonotypes shared by all four sorted-subset donors had higher generation probabilities than non-shared clonotypes.

Libraries were prepared by immunoSEQ multiplex PCR; TCRdb keeps only in-frame clonotypes and omits some of them. The sample holds some 320,000 clones, 80% to 90% seen once. The J segment lost 4 bases and the V segment lost 1 base, leaving 5 bases of the junction unmatched. Germline CDR1 is SGHRS and CDR2 is YFSETQ. CDR3 length equals 15 residues. The sample consisted of memory CD8+ T cells sorted from blood. Noted subset: CD45RO+ cells pooled with CCR7-negative TemRA cells. This TCR was recovered from a young man in good health. This chain connects TRBV5-1 to TRBJ2-7, with 10 bases fitting TRBD1. DNA for the CDR3: TGCGCCAGCAGCTTGAGGGACAGGGGCGAATACGAGCAGTACTTC. Translation: CASSLRDRGEYEQYF.